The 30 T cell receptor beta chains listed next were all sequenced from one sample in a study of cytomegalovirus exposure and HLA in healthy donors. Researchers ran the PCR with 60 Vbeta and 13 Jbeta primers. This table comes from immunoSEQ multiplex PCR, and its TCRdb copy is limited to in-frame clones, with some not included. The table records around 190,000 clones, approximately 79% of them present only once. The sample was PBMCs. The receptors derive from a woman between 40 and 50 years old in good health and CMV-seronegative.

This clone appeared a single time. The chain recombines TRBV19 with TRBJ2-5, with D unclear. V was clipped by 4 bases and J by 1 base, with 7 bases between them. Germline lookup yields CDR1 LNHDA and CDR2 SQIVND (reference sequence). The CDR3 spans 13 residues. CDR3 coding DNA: TGTGCCAGTAGTACTGCGGTCCAAGAGACCCAGTACTTC. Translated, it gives CASSTAVQETQYF.

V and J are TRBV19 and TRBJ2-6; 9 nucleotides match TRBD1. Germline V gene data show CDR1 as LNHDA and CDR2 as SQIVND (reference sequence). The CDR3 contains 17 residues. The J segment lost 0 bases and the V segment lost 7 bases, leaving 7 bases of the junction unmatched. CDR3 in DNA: TGTGCCAGTACTGCCGGGACAGGGAGCTCTGGGGCCAACGTCCTGACTTTC. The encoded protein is CASTAGTGSSGANVLTF.

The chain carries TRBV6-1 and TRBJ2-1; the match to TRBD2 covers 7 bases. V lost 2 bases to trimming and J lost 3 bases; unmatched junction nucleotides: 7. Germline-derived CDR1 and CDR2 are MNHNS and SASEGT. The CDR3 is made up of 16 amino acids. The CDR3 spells CASSERERGFYNEQFF. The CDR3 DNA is TGTGCCAGCAGTGAAAGAGAGCGGGGCTTCTACAATGAGCAGTTCTTC.

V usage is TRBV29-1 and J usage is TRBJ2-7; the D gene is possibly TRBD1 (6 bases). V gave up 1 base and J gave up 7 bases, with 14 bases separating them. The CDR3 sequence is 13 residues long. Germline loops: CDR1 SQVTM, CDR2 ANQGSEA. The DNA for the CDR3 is TGCAGCGTTGAAGGGCAGGGGATAACGGAGCAGTACTTC. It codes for CSVEGQGITEQYF.

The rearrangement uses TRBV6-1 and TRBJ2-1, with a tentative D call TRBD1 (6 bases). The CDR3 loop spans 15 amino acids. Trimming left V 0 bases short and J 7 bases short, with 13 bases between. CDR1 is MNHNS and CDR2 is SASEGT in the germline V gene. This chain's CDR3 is CASSEALQGVNEQFF. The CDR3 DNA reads TGTGCCAGCAGTGAAGCGCTACAGGGTGTGAATGAGCAGTTCTTC.

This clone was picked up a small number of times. The CDR3 protein is CASSTPAQGEAFF. Here the CDR3 DNA reads TGTGCCAGCAGTACCCCGGCCCAGGGAGAAGCTTTCTTT. The chain has TRBV28 and TRBJ1-1; D perhaps matches TRBD1 (5 bases). V was trimmed by 5 bases and J by 8 bases, leaving 15 bases between them. The CDR3 consists of 13 residues. Germline CDR1 and CDR2: MDHEN and SYDVKM.

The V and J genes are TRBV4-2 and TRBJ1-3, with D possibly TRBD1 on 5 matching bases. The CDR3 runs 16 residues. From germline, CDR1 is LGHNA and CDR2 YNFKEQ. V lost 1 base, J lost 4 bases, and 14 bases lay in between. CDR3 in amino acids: CASSQVAGGVGNTIYF. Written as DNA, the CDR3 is TGTGCCAGCAGCCAAGTAGCGGGGGGGGTCGGAAACACCATATATTTT.

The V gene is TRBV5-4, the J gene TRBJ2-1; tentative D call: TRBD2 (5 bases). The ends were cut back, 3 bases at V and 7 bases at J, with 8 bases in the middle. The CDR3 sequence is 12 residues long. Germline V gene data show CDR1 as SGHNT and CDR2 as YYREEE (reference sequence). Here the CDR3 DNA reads TGTGCCAGCAGCTCCTCGGGGAATGAGCAGTTCTTC. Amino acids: CASSSSGNEQFF. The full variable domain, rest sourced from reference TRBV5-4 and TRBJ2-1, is ETGVTQSPTHLIKTRGQQVTLRCSSQSGHNTVSWYQQALGQGPQFIFQYYREEENGRGNFPPRFSGLQFPNYSSELNVNALELDDSALYLCASSSSGNEQFFGPGTRLTVL.

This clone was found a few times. As DNA, the CDR3 is TGCGCCAGCAGCTTGTTCGGGGACAGGGCGGACATTCAGTACTTC. Translated: CASSLFGDRADIQYF. The V call is TRBV5-1, the J call TRBJ2-4, with 9 bases matching TRBD1. The CDR3 is made up of 15 amino acids. V was clipped by 1 base and J by 8 bases; unmatched bases: 7. Germline lookup yields CDR1 SGHRS and CDR2 YFSETQ.

The CDR3 DNA sequence: TGTGCCAGCAGCCCGATGGCGGGCCTCCAAGAGACCCAGTACTTC. It is translated as CASSPMAGLQETQYF. The rearrangement joins TRBV7-2 to TRBJ2-5; D may be TRBD2 (5 bases). The CDR3 loop spans 15 amino acids. Trimming stripped 5 bases from V and 1 base from J, with 14 bases between. Per the germline V gene, CDR1 is SGHTA and CDR2 is FQGNSA.

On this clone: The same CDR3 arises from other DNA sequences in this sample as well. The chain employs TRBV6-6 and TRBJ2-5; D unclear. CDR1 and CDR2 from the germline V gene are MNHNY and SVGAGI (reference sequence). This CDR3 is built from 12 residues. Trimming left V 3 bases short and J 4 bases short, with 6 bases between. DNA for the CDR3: TGTGCCAGCAGTTATCCCCGAGAGACCCAGTACTTC. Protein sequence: CASSYPRETQYF.

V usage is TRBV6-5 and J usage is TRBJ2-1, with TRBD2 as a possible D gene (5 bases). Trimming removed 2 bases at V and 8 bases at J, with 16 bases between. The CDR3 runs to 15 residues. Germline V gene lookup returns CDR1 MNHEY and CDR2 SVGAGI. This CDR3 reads CASSYGYVGRDEQFF. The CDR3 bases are TGTGCCAGCAGTTACGGATATGTTGGGCGGGATGAGCAGTTCTTC.

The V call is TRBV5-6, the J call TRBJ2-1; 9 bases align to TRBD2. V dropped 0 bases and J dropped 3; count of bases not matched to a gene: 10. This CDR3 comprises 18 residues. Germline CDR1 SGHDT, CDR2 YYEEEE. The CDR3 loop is CASSLAPVSGGIYNEQFF. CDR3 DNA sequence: TGTGCCAGCAGCTTGGCCCCGGTAAGCGGGGGGATCTACAATGAGCAGTTCTTC.

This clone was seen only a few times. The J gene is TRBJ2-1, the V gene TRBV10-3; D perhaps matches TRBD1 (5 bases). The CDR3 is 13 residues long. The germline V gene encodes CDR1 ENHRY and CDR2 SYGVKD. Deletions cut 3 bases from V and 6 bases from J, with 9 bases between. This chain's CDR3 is CAISDGQSNEQFF. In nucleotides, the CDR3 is TGTGCCATCAGTGATGGACAAAGCAATGAGCAGTTCTTC.

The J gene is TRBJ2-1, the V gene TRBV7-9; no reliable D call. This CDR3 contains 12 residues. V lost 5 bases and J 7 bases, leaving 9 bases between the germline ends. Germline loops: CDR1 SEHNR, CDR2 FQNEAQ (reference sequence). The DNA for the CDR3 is TGTGCCAGCAGCCCCGCTATTAATGAGCAGTTCTTC. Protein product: CASSPAINEQFF.

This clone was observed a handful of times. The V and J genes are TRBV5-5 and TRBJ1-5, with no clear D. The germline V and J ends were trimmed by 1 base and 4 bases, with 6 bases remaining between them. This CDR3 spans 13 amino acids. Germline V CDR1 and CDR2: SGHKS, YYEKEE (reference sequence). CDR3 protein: CASSLRGNQPQHF. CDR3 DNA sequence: TGTGCCAGCAGCTTGAGAGGGAATCAGCCCCAGCATTTT.

The CDR3 region is CAWSFVKQGGQPQHF. The CDR3 DNA reads TGTGCCTGGAGTTTTGTCAAACAGGGGGGTCAGCCCCAGCATTTT. The chain couples TRBV30 to TRBJ1-5; 8 bases are a match to TRBD1. CDR1 and CDR2 from the germline V gene are GTSNPN and SVGIG (reference sequence). The junction had 9 bases not matched to a gene; V was cut back by 2 bases and J by 6 bases. The CDR3 extends over 15 amino acids.

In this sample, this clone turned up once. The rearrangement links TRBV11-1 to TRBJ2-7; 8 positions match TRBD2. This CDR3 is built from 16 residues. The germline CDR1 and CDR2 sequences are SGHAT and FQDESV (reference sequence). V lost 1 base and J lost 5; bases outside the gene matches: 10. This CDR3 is CASSLESGSSLDEQYF. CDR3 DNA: TGTGCCAGCAGCTTAGAAAGCGGGAGTTCTTTGGACGAGCAGTACTTC.

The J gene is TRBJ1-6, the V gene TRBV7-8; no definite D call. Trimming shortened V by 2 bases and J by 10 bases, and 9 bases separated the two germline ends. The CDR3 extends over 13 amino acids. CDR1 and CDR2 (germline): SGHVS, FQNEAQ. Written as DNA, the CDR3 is TGTGCCAGCAGCTTATTAACGGGGTCACCCCTCCACTTT. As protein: CASSLLTGSPLHF.

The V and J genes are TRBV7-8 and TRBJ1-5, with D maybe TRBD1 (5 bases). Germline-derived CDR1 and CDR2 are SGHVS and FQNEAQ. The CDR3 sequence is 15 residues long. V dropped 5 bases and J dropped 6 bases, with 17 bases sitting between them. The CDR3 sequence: CASSREEGRVQPQHF. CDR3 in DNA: TGTGCCAGCAGCCGGGAGGAGGGACGAGTTCAGCCCCAGCATTTT.

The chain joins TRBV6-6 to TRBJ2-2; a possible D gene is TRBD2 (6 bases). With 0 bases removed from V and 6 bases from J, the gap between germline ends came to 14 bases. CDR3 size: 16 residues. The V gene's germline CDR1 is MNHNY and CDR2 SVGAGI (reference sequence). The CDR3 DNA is TGTGCCAGCAGTTACTCAAGCAGGAGGGGTCCCGGGGAGCTGTTTTTT. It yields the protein CASSYSSRRGPGELFF.

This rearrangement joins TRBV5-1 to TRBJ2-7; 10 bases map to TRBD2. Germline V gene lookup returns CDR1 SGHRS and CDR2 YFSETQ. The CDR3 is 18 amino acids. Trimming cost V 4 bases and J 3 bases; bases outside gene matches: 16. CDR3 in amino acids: CASSRWPGLAIGNYEQYF. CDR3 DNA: TGCGCCAGCAGCAGGTGGCCGGGACTAGCGATCGGAAACTACGAGCAGTACTTC.

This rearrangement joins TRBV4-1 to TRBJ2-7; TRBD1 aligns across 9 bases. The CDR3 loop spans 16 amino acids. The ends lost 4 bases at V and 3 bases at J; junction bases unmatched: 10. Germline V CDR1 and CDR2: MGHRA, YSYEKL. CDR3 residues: CASSLYPGQGLYEQYF. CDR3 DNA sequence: TGCGCCAGCAGCCTTTATCCGGGACAGGGACTCTACGAGCAGTACTTC.

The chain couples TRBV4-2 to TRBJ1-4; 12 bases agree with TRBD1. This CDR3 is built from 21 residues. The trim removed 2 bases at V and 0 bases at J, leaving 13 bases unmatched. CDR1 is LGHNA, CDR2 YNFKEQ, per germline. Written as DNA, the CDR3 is TGTGCCAGCAGCCAATTCGTCACCGGGACAGGGGGCTCCACAACTAATGAAAAACTGTTTTTT. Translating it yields CASSQFVTGTGGSTTNEKLFF.

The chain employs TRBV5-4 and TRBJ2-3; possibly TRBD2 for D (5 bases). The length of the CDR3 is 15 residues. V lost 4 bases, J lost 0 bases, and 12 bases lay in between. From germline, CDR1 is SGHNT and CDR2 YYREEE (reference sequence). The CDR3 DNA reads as TGTGCCAGCAGCCTTCTGCGGGCTAGCACAGATACGCAGTATTTT. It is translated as CASSLLRASTDTQYF.

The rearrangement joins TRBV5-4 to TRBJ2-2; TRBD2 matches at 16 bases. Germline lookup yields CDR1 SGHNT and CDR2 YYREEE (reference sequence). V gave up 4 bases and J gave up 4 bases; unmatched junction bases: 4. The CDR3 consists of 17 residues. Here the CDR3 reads CASSGTSGGAVTGELFF. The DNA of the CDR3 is TGTGCCAGCAGCGGGACTAGCGGGGGGGCGGTCACCGGGGAGCTGTTTTTT.

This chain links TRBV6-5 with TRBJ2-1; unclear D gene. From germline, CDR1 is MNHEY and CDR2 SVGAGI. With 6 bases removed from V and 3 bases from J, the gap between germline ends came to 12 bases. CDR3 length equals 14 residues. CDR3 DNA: TGTGCCAGCAGCCCTTCACGGAGCTACAATGAGCAGTTCTTC. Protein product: CASSPSRSYNEQFF.

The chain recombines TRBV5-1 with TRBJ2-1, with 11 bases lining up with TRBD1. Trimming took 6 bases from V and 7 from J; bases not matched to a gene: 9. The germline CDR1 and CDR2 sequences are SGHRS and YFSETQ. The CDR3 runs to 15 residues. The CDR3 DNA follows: TGCGCCAGCAAACTGGGGACAGGGGGAGGAAATGAGCAGTTCTTC. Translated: CASKLGTGGGNEQFF.

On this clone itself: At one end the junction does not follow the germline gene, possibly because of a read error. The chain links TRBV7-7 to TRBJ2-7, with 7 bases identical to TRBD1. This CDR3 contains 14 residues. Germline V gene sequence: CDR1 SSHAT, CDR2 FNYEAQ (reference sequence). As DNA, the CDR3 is TGTGCTAGCAGCACCCGGGACAGACCCTACGAGCAGTACTTC. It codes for CASSTRDRPYEQYF.

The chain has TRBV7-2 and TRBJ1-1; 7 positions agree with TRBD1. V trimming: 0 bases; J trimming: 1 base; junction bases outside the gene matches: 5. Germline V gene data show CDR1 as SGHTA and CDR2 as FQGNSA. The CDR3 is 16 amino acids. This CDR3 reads CASSLAQTGKNTEAFF. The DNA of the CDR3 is TGTGCCAGCAGCTTAGCGCAGACAGGGAAGAACACTGAAGCTTTCTTT.